The 24 T cell receptor beta chains reported below all come from one sample, sequenced in a study of blood T cell repertoires in COVID-19. Generated by immunoSEQ multiplex PCR, the TCRdb table keeps only in-frame clones and is missing some. The data hold around 370,000 clones, with 88% observed a single time. Sample: peripheral blood. The receptor set was obtained from a woman aged 70 to 79 with COVID-19, enrolled during active disease.

This clone occurred a few times. The rearrangement uses TRBV6-5 and TRBJ1-5; maybe TRBD1 (5 bases). CDR1 and CDR2 from the germline V gene are MNHEY and SVGAGI. The germline V and J ends were trimmed by 3 bases and 1 base, with 7 bases remaining between them. CDR3 length: 14 amino acids. CDR3 bases: TGTGCCAGCAGTTATGACAGCAGCAATCAGCCCCAGCATTTT. Its translation is CASSYDSSNQPQHF.

V is TRBV5-1 and J is TRBJ1-2; 8 positions agree with TRBD1. The junction had 6 bases not matched to a gene; V was cut back by 0 bases and J by 2 bases. This CDR3 has 16 amino acids. The germline V gene has CDR1 SGHRS and CDR2 YFSETQ. The CDR3 coding sequence is TGCGCCAGCAGCTTGGAATCTCAGGGGGCGAACTATGGCTACACCTTC. Translating it yields CASSLESQGANYGYTF. Combining the CDR3 with reference TRBV5-1 and TRBJ1-2 gives the whole variable domain KAGVTQTPRYLIKTRGQQVTLSCSPISGHRSVSWYQQTPGQGLQFLFEYFSETQRNKGNFPGRFSGRQFSNSRSEMNVSTLELGDSALYLCASSLESQGANYGYTFGSGTRLTVV.

V gene TRBV20-1 combines with J gene TRBJ1-2; 7 nucleotides match TRBD1. Germline assignment: CDR1 DFQATT and CDR2 SNEGSKA (reference sequence). This CDR3 has 10 residues. V was clipped by 5 bases and J by 9 bases; unmatched bases: 3. CDR3 in amino acids: CSALTGSYTF. CDR3 sequence (DNA): TGCAGTGCTTTGACAGGGAGCTACACCTTC.

The gene calls are TRBV6-5 and TRBJ1-5, with 7 bases matching TRBD1. Trimming took 5 bases from V and 3 from J; bases not matched to a gene: 4. The CDR3 is made up of 14 amino acids. The germline CDR1 and CDR2 sequences are MNHEY and SVGAGI. CDR3 DNA: TGTGCCAGCAGTCTGGGACAGACCAATCAGCCCCAGCATTTT. The encoded protein is CASSLGQTNQPQHF.

V is TRBV6-6 and J is TRBJ1-1; 7 bases align to TRBD1. Losses at the gene ends were 6 bases for V and 3 bases for J; bases not matched to a gene: 4. The germline gives CDR1 MNHNY, CDR2 SVGAGI (reference sequence). The CDR3 spans 13 residues. The CDR3, as DNA: TGTGCCAGCAGGGGACAGTTGTACACTGAAGCTTTCTTT. Its translation is CASRGQLYTEAFF.

The V gene is TRBV5-6, the J gene TRBJ1-3; D is unresolved. Germline V gives CDR1 SGHDT, CDR2 YYEEEE. The V end lost 2 bases, the J end lost 0 bases, and 9 bases lay between the germline ends. CDR3 size: 15 residues. DNA for the CDR3: TGTGCCAGCAGCTTAGGCACAGCCTCTGGAAACACCATATATTTT. Its translation is CASSLGTASGNTIYF.

V and J are TRBV7-2 and TRBJ1-4, with D maybe TRBD1 (5 bases). V lost 5 bases and J 6 bases, leaving 22 bases between the germline ends. CDR3 length equals 17 residues. CDR1 is SGHTA, CDR2 FQGNSA, per germline. CDR3 amino acids: CASSQVHNRPRDEKLFF. CDR3 in DNA: TGTGCCAGCAGCCAGGTTCATAACAGGCCTAGGGATGAAAAACTGTTTTTT. Full variable domain (remainder filled in from reference TRBV7-2 and TRBJ1-4): GAGVSQSPSNKVTEKGKDVELRCDPISGHTALYWYRQSLGQGLEFLIYFQGNSAPDKSGLPSDRFSAERTGGSVSTLTIQRTQQEDSAVYLCASSQVHNRPRDEKLFFGSGTQLSVL.

V gene TRBV4-1 combines with J gene TRBJ1-1; a possible D gene is TRBD1 (5 bases). This CDR3 is built from 16 residues. Per the germline V gene, CDR1 is MGHRA and CDR2 is YSYEKL. The V and J ends lost 2 bases and 1 base respectively, with 14 bases between them. CDR3 nucleotide sequence: TGCGCCAGCAGCCAACCCTTCCAGGGCCAGAACACTGAAGCTTTCTTT. As protein: CASSQPFQGQNTEAFF.

This rearrangement joins TRBV6-5 to TRBJ1-1, with TRBD1 as a possible D gene (6 bases). The CDR3 sequence is 13 residues long. CDR1 is MNHEY, CDR2 SVGAGI, per germline. Trimming left V 6 bases short and J 5 bases short, with 13 bases between. The CDR3 nucleotides read TGTGCCAGCAGAATGACAGGACAGACTGAAGCTTTCTTT. Its protein product is CASRMTGQTEAFF.

The chain is built from TRBV28 and TRBJ2-1, with 7 bases that match TRBD1. This CDR3 has 15 residues. V was pared by 6 bases and J by 4 bases, with 9 bases of the junction left unmatched. Per the germline V gene, CDR1 is MDHEN and CDR2 is SYDVKM. DNA of the CDR3: TGTGCCAGCAGCCTAGGGTCGGGACAGTACAATGAGCAGTTCTTC. Translation gives CASSLGSGQYNEQFF. Supplemented by reference TRBV28 and TRBJ2-1, the full variable domain reads DVKVTQSSRYLVKRTGEKVFLECVQDMDHENMFWYRQDPGLGLRLIYFSYDVKMKEKGDIPEGYSVSREKKERFSLILESASTNQTSMYLCASSLGSGQYNEQFFGPGTRLTVL.

The CDR3 nucleotides read TGCGCCAGCAGCCAAGAACCCAGGCCGAGCACTGAAGCTTTCTTT. Amino acid sequence: CASSQEPRPSTEAFF. V usage is TRBV4-1 and J usage is TRBJ1-1; D gene unclear. Germline CDR1 reads MGHRA; CDR2 reads YSYEKL. The CDR3 runs 15 residues. V was pared by 0 bases and J by 4 bases, with 12 bases between.

This clone appeared once. The chain combines TRBV5-1 with TRBJ2-7; D remains unclear. The CDR3 is 13 residues long. Germline assignment: CDR1 SGHRS and CDR2 YFSETQ. V lost 1 base and J 3 bases, leaving 8 bases between the germline ends. The CDR3 DNA reads TGCGCCAGCAGCTTGATGGCTGGCTACGAGCAGTACTTC. This gives the protein CASSLMAGYEQYF.

This clone was seen a few times. The chain has TRBV7-9 and TRBJ2-7, with D perhaps matching TRBD2 (6 bases). V was cut by 1 base and J by 1 base, with 14 bases left in between. The germline V gene has CDR1 SEHNR and CDR2 FQNEAQ (reference sequence). This CDR3 contains 16 residues. The CDR3, as DNA: TGTGCCAGCAGCTTAGATGCGGGGCGTGTTTCCTACGAGCAGTACTTC. Translation gives CASSLDAGRVSYEQYF.

The chain couples TRBV19 to TRBJ2-5; 12 bases are a match to TRBD2. CDR3 length equals 16 residues. Germline values: CDR1 LNHDA, CDR2 SQIVND (reference sequence). V shed 3 bases, J shed 5 bases, and the junction held 7 bases outside the gene matches. The CDR3 coding sequence is TGTGCCAGTAGTATTGAGGCTAGCGGGGGGGCTGAGACCCAGTACTTC. Its translation is CASSIEASGGAETQYF.

The chain carries TRBV27 and TRBJ2-3; tentatively, D is TRBD2 (7 bases). The V and J ends lost 5 bases and 1 base respectively, with 19 bases between them. The germline V gene has CDR1 MNHEY and CDR2 SMNVEV (reference sequence). The CDR3 spans 17 residues. CDR3 sequence reads: CASSPTDGGAGTDTQYF. In DNA form, the CDR3 reads TGTGCCAGCAGTCCAACCGATGGGGGGGCGGGCACAGATACGCAGTATTTT.

The chain joins TRBV4-2 to TRBJ2-7; D is perhaps TRBD2 (6 bases). The length of the CDR3 is 12 residues. Germline CDR1 reads LGHNA; CDR2 reads YNFKEQ. V was pared by 3 bases and J by 4 bases, with 7 bases between. The CDR3 is CASSQGTYEQYF. As DNA, the CDR3 is TGTGCCAGCAGCCAGGGGACTTACGAGCAGTACTTC.

The chain employs TRBV10-3 and TRBJ1-1; D ambiguous. Germline CDR1 ENHRY, CDR2 SYGVKD. Between the trimmed V and J ends, which lost 11 bases and 4 bases, there was a span of 17 bases. There are 13 residues in the CDR3. Here the CDR3 DNA reads TGTGCCGCTGGCCGGGAGGCTGGCACTGAAGCTTTCTTT. Its protein is CAAGREAGTEAFF.

The chain employs TRBV18 and TRBJ2-3, with TRBD1 matching 9 bases. There are 15 residues in the CDR3. Unmatched junction bases numbered 5, after V lost 3 bases and J lost 4 bases. Germline values: CDR1 KGHSH, CDR2 LQKENI. This CDR3 is CASSPGTGYSDTQYF. In nucleotides, the CDR3 is TGTGCCAGCTCACCCGGGACAGGGTATTCAGATACGCAGTATTTT.

As for this clone: The same CDR3 can be traced to other DNA sequences in this sample. This sequence joins TRBV3-1 (or the pseudogene TRBV3-2) and TRBJ1-6, with 10 positions matching TRBD1. In germline, CDR1 is LGHDT, CDR2 YNNKEL (reference sequence). V lost 6 bases and J lost 8; bases outside the gene matches: 7. The CDR3 has 15 amino acids. In DNA form, the CDR3 reads TGTGCCAGCAGTCGACGGACAGGGGGAGATTCACCCCTCCACTTT. Its translation is CASSRRTGGDSPLHF.

DNA of the CDR3: TGCAGCGTTGCGGGGGACATTCAGTACTTC. This encodes CSVAGDIQYF. This rearrangement joins TRBV29-1 to TRBJ2-4; D is perhaps TRBD2 (6 bases). Germline values: CDR1 SQVTM, CDR2 ANQGSEA. Trimming removed 4 bases at V and 8 bases at J, with 6 bases between. There are 10 residues in the CDR3.

The chain carries TRBV19 and TRBJ1-4; no reliable D call. This CDR3 is 15 amino acids long. The germline V gene has CDR1 LNHDA and CDR2 SQIVND (reference sequence). With 2 bases removed from V and 2 bases from J, the gap between germline ends came to 9 bases. The CDR3 loop is CASSIRRETNEKLFF. The CDR3 DNA reads as TGTGCCAGTAGTATAAGACGGGAGACTAATGAAAAACTGTTTTTT.

The chain carries TRBV7-2 and TRBJ2-7; D might be TRBD2 (6 bases). V gave up 1 base and J gave up 1 base, with 8 bases separating them. Germline V gene sequence: CDR1 SGHTA, CDR2 FQGNSA. CDR3 length: 14 residues. CDR3 sequence (DNA): TGTGCCAGCAGCTTAGTCCGGGGGTCCTACGAGCAGTACTTC. It translates to CASSLVRGSYEQYF.

The genes are TRBV11-2 and TRBJ1-2; 8 bases match TRBD1. Losses at the gene ends were 6 bases for V and 3 bases for J; bases not matched to a gene: 6. The CDR3 consists of 14 residues. The V gene's germline CDR1 is SGHAT and CDR2 FQNNGV. The CDR3 nucleotides read TGTGCCAGCAGTCCGACAGGGGAGGACTATGGCTACACCTTC. It codes for CASSPTGEDYGYTF.

This clone was seen only once. The sample has other DNA sequences that encode this CDR3 too. V usage is TRBV6-6 and J usage is TRBJ1-5; D unresolved. The CDR3 is 12 residues long. Looked up from germline, CDR1 is MNHNY and CDR2 is SVGAGI (reference sequence). The germline V and J ends were trimmed by 4 bases and 4 bases, with 5 bases remaining between them. CDR3 residues: CASSSGNQPQHF. The CDR3 DNA sequence: TGTGCCAGCAGTTCGGGAAATCAGCCCCAGCATTTT.